The entry below describes one T cell receptor (beta chain). This sample was included in a study of blood T cell repertoires in COVID-19. The CDR3 loop spans 12 amino acids. The germline gives CDR1 LNHDA, CDR2 SQIVND (reference sequence). The V and J ends lost 5 bases and 4 bases respectively, with 9 bases between them. TCRdb's copy holds only in-frame clones and misses some; the assay was immunoSEQ multiplex PCR. The sample yields 140,000 to 150,000 clones, around 87% seen once. The TCR sequence derives from a woman aged 55-70 years with active COVID-19. This sequence joins TRBV19 and TRBJ2-7; D call uncertain. The sequenced sample was peripheral blood. The CDR3 nucleotides read TGTGCCAGTAGTCCTCGCGCGTACGAGCAGTACTTC. Encoded protein: CASSPRAYEQYF.